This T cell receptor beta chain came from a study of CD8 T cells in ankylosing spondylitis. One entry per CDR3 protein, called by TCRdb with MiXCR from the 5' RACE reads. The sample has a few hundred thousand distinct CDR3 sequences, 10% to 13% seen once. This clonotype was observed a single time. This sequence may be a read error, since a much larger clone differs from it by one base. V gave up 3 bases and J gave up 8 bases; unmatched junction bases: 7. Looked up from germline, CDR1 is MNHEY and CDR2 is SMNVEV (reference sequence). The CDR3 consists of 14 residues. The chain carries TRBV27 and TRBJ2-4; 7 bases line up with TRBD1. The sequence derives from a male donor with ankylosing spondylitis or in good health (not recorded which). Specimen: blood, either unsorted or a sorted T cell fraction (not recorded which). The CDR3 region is CASSFDRARDIQYF. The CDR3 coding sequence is TGTGCCAGCAGTTTTGACAGGGCGAGAGACATTCAGTACTTC.